Shown below are 31 T cell receptor beta chains from a single sample sequenced in a study of cytomegalovirus exposure and HLA in healthy donors. The PCR contained 60 Vbeta and 13 Jbeta primers. Measured with immunoSEQ multiplex PCR; TCRdb has only the in-frame clones, and not every one. The sample lists about 130,000 clones, around 83% occurring once. The sample taken for sequencing was PBMCs. These receptors were taken from a woman aged 25 to 45 in good health and CMV-seropositive.

The rearrangement links TRBV28 to TRBJ2-4; 10 bases match TRBD2. The germline gives CDR1 MDHEN, CDR2 SYDVKM. The CDR3 spans 19 residues. V shed 2 bases, J shed 0 bases, and the junction held 10 bases outside the gene matches. The CDR3 DNA reads TGTGCCAGCAGTTTACCGGGGGGGGCTAGCGGGGGAGCCAAAAACATTCAGTACTTC. Translating it yields CASSLPGGASGGAKNIQYF.

This CDR3 reads CASRGGGRGDTQYF. CDR3 in DNA: TGTGCCAGCCGGGGGGGCGGGAGAGGTGATACGCAGTATTTT. The chain combines TRBV9 with TRBJ2-3, with TRBD2 matching over 8 bases. Germline V lookup: CDR1 SGDLS, CDR2 YYNGEE. V was clipped by 7 bases and J by 6 bases; unmatched bases: 10. The CDR3 length is 14 residues.

This sequence joins TRBV29-1 and TRBJ2-3; no reliable D call. The CDR3 consists of 13 residues. V dropped 4 bases and J dropped 2 bases, with 10 bases sitting between them. Germline V lookup: CDR1 SQVTM, CDR2 ANQGSEA. CDR3 nucleotides: TGCAGCGTTGGTAGCTTTTTCACAGATACGCAGTATTTT. Translation: CSVGSFFTDTQYF.

This rearrangement joins TRBV29-1 to TRBJ2-3; 9 nucleotides line up with TRBD1. The germline gives CDR1 SQVTM, CDR2 ANQGSEA. The CDR3 is 17 residues long. Trimming at V came to 0 bases and at J to 4 bases, leaving 11 bases not matched to a gene. CDR3 protein: CSVEDVRAQGAADTQYF. CDR3 DNA: TGCAGCGTTGAAGATGTGCGGGCACAGGGGGCCGCAGATACGCAGTATTTT.

V is TRBV7-9 and J is TRBJ2-5, with 10 bases aligning to TRBD1. Unmatched junction bases numbered 7, after V lost 1 base and J lost 5 bases. CDR3 size: 16 residues. Per germline, CDR1 SEHNR and CDR2 FQNEAQ (reference sequence). Written as DNA, the CDR3 is TGTGCCAGCAGCTTAGGGACAGGGGGGGATCGGGAGACCCAGTACTTC. Its protein product is CASSLGTGGDRETQYF.

This clone is a singleton in its sample. The chain combines TRBV5-1 with TRBJ1-1; TRBD1 matches at 7 bases. Germline V gene data show CDR1 as SGHRS and CDR2 as YFSETQ. CDR3 length equals 14 residues. J gave up 5 bases and V 2 bases, and 6 bases lay outside the gene matches. CDR3 loop: CASSFNTGDTEAFF. DNA of the CDR3: TGCGCCAGCAGCTTCAACACAGGGGATACTGAAGCTTTCTTT. Based on the CDR3 plus reference TRBV5-1 and TRBJ1-1, the full variable domain is KAGVTQTPRYLIKTRGQQVTLSCSPISGHRSVSWYQQTPGQGLQFLFEYFSETQRNKGNFPGRFSGRQFSNSRSEMNVSTLELGDSALYLCASSFNTGDTEAFFGQGTRLTVV.

CDR3 region: CASSLTSGVGYEQYF. The CDR3 DNA sequence: TGTGCCAGCAGCCTTACTAGCGGAGTGGGTTACGAGCAGTACTTC. The genes are TRBV7-9 and TRBJ2-7; TRBD2 aligns across 8 bases. V gave up 5 bases and J gave up 4 bases; unmatched junction bases: 10. Per the germline V gene, CDR1 is SEHNR and CDR2 is FQNEAQ (reference sequence). The CDR3 has 15 amino acids.

The chain has TRBV9 and TRBJ2-7; TRBD1 aligns across 8 bases. V gave up 0 bases and J gave up 3 bases; unmatched junction bases: 5. The CDR3 contains 15 residues. The germline V gene encodes CDR1 SGDLS and CDR2 YYNGEE. The CDR3 DNA sequence: TGTGCCAGCAGCGTAGGGACAGGGAACTACTACGAGCAGTACTTC. Translating gives CASSVGTGNYYEQYF.

The rearrangement links TRBV20-1 to TRBJ1-2; D gene ambiguous. Trimming took 0 bases from V and 8 from J, leaving 7 bases between them. The CDR3 has 11 residues. Germline V lookup: CDR1 DFQATT, CDR2 SNEGSKA (reference sequence). CDR3 loop: CSARDRLGYTF. The CDR3 DNA sequence: TGCAGTGCTAGAGATAGACTCGGCTACACCTTC.

The J gene is TRBJ1-6, the V gene TRBV30; a possible D gene is TRBD1 (5 bases). This CDR3 is built from 16 residues. The ends were cut back, 4 bases at V and 0 bases at J, with 13 bases in the middle. The germline CDR1 and CDR2 sequences are GTSNPN and SVGIG (reference sequence). CDR3 sequence: CAWTHGGSSYNSPLHF. CDR3 bases: TGTGCCTGGACCCATGGGGGGAGCTCCTATAATTCACCCCTCCACTTT.

This chain joins TRBV30 and TRBJ2-5, with D unclear. The V gene's germline CDR1 is GTSNPN and CDR2 SVGIG (reference sequence). The CDR3 is 11 residues long. Between the trimmed V and J ends, which lost 0 bases and 6 bases, there was a span of 5 bases. CDR3 in amino acids: CAWSVQKTQYF. In DNA, the CDR3 is TGTGCCTGGAGTGTTCAAAAGACCCAGTACTTC. The variable domain in full, with the rest retrieved from reference TRBV30 and TRBJ2-5, is SQTIHQWPATLVQPVGSPLSLECTVEGTSNPNLYWYRQAAGRGLQLLFYSVGIGQISSEVPQNLSASRPQDRQFILSSKKLLLSDSGFYLCAWSVQKTQYFGPGTRLLVL.

J is TRBJ1-2 and V is TRBV4-1, with 9 positions matching TRBD1. This CDR3 is 16 amino acids long. From germline, CDR1 is MGHRA and CDR2 YSYEKL. Germline trimming cut 0 bases from V and 7 bases from J; bases unmatched to any gene: 9. CDR3 in DNA: TGCGCCAGCAGCCAAGAAAAGTCGGGACAGGGATCTGGCTACACCTTC. This encodes CASSQEKSGQGSGYTF.

The chain links TRBV5-1 to TRBJ2-2, with TRBD1 as a possible D gene (5 bases). Germline V gene sequence: CDR1 SGHRS, CDR2 YFSETQ. The CDR3 consists of 17 residues. Between the trimmed V and J ends, which lost 4 bases and 1 base, there was a span of 17 bases. CDR3 amino acids: CASSHDLREMNTGELFF. CDR3 nucleotides: TGCGCCAGCAGCCATGATCTCAGGGAAATGAACACCGGGGAGCTGTTTTTT.

This sequence joins TRBV5-1 and TRBJ2-2; TRBD2 matches 8 bases. This CDR3 region has 17 residues. After removal of 4 bases from V and 1 base from J, the junction contained 9 bases not matched to a gene. The germline CDR1 and CDR2 sequences are SGHRS and YFSETQ. The CDR3 loop is CASSREGGSWNTGELFF. The CDR3 DNA follows: TGCGCCAGCAGCCGGGAGGGGGGGAGTTGGAACACCGGGGAGCTGTTTTTT.

In its sample, this clone was seen a few times. Written as DNA, the CDR3 is TGTGCCAGCAGTCCTCGAGATACGCAGTATTTT. Protein: CASSPRDTQYF. The chain links TRBV2 to TRBJ2-3, with unresolved D. The germline gives CDR1 SNHLY, CDR2 FYNNEI. Trimming stripped 5 bases from V and 5 bases from J, with 5 bases between. The CDR3 extends over 11 amino acids. Full variable domain (remainder filled in from reference TRBV2 and TRBJ2-3): EPEVTQTPSHQVTQMGQEVILRCVPISNHLYFYWYRQILGQKVEFLVSFYNNEISEKSEIFDDQFSVERPDGSNFTLKIRSTKLEDSAMYFCASSPRDTQYFGPGTRLTVL.

This chain joins TRBV9 and TRBJ2-7; 8 bases are a match to TRBD1. Per germline, CDR1 SGDLS and CDR2 YYNGEE. The J segment lost 7 bases and the V segment lost 3 bases, leaving 9 bases of the junction unmatched. The CDR3 has 14 amino acids. CDR3 amino acids: CASSAGQGSREQYF. The CDR3 nucleotides are TGTGCCAGCAGCGCCGGACAGGGCTCGAGGGAGCAGTACTTC.

The chain combines TRBV5-1 with TRBJ2-5; 7 nucleotides agree with TRBD2. The DNA end is a closer match to TRBJ2-7, so the J assignment may be wrong. CDR1 is SGHRS and CDR2 is YFSETQ in the germline V gene. This CDR3 is 13 amino acids long. DNA for the CDR3: TGCGCCACCTCGACTTCGGGGGGCTACGAGCAGTACTTC. Translated: CATSTSGGYEQYF.

V is TRBV10-1 and J is TRBJ2-1; D is possibly TRBD1 (5 bases). The V end lost 3 bases, the J end lost 7 bases, and 13 bases lay between the germline ends. The CDR3 loop spans 14 amino acids. In germline, CDR1 is WNHNN, CDR2 SYGVQD (reference sequence). The CDR3: CASSEAGISNEQFF. The CDR3 bases are TGCGCCAGCAGTGAAGCAGGGATAAGTAATGAGCAGTTCTTC.

V usage is TRBV7-9 and J usage is TRBJ2-3; D unclear. Germline V gene sequence: CDR1 SEHNR, CDR2 FQNEAQ (reference sequence). CDR3 length: 15 residues. Trimming removed 5 bases at V and 4 bases at J, with 16 bases between. CDR3 DNA sequence: TGTGCCAGCAGCCCCTCCCCCTATCTGGCAGATACGCAGTATTTT. Encoded protein: CASSPSPYLADTQYF.

This clone has only one observation. The rearrangement links TRBV10-3 to TRBJ2-7, with 7 positions matching TRBD2. The CDR3 contains 12 residues. The trim removed 10 bases at V and 0 bases at J, leaving 3 bases unmatched. Per germline, CDR1 ENHRY and CDR2 SYGVKD. The CDR3 here is CASSGFSYEQYF. CDR3 nucleotides: TGTGCCAGTAGCGGGTTCTCCTACGAGCAGTACTTC.

The chain combines TRBV19 with TRBJ1-1; 10 positions agree with TRBD1. V lost 6 bases to trimming and J lost 2 bases; unmatched junction nucleotides: 9. CDR1 is LNHDA and CDR2 is SQIVND in the germline V gene (reference sequence). CDR3 length: 16 amino acids. CDR3 in amino acids: CASSPRDRGLNTEAFF. The CDR3 bases are TGTGCCAGTAGCCCCCGGGACAGGGGCTTAAACACTGAAGCTTTCTTT.

The chain joins TRBV30 to TRBJ1-2, with D unresolved. The CDR3 contains 12 residues. Germline CDR1 is GTSNPN and CDR2 is SVGIG (reference sequence). V was shortened by 5 bases and J by 4 bases, with 11 bases between the two germline ends. The CDR3 protein is CAWLTAGYGYTF. The CDR3 coding sequence is TGTGCCTGGCTGACGGCGGGCTATGGCTACACCTTC.

The V gene is TRBV4-1, the J gene TRBJ1-5; no clear D. This CDR3 has 15 amino acids. Germline V gene data show CDR1 as MGHRA and CDR2 as YSYEKL. The V and J ends lost 0 bases and 5 bases respectively, with 11 bases between them. The CDR3 DNA reads as TGCGCCAGCAGCCAAGATCTGGGGAGCTATCAGCCCCAGCATTTT. Its protein product is CASSQDLGSYQPQHF.

This clone was detected a few times. CDR3 sequence: CASSYSGGRTNEQFF. Written as DNA, the CDR3 is TGTGCCAGCAGTTACTCGGGGGGGCGAACGAATGAGCAGTTCTTC. V and J are TRBV6-6 and TRBJ2-1; D is perhaps TRBD2 (7 bases). The CDR3 consists of 15 residues. V was clipped by 0 bases and J by 7 bases, with 13 bases between them. Germline V gene lookup returns CDR1 MNHNY and CDR2 SVGAGI (reference sequence).

The chain links TRBV7-2 to TRBJ2-7, with D perhaps TRBD2 (6 bases). The CDR3 is made up of 14 amino acids. V gave up 8 bases and J gave up 2 bases, with 16 bases separating them. The germline gives CDR1 SGHTA, CDR2 FQGNSA. CDR3 loop: CASHSTSQPYEQYF. The DNA of the CDR3 is TGTGCCAGCCACAGCACTAGCCAACCCTACGAGCAGTACTTC.

As to this clone: Sequence at one end of the junction differs from germline and may be a read error. The chain joins TRBV7-9 to TRBJ2-7; 7 bases align to TRBD1. CDR1 SEHNR and CDR2 FQNEAQ come from the germline V gene (reference sequence). The CDR3 sequence is 16 residues long. The CDR3 spells CSSSPRQGADSYEQYF. The CDR3 bases are TGTTCCAGCAGCCCTAGACAGGGTGCGGACTCCTACGAGCAGTACTTC.

This chain uses TRBV6-5 with TRBJ2-5; the match to TRBD2 covers 8 bases. CDR1 is MNHEY, CDR2 SVGAGI, per germline. CDR3 length: 15 amino acids. V gave up 7 bases and J gave up 5 bases; unmatched junction bases: 12. CDR3 amino acids: CASIPSGGASETQYF. In nucleotides, the CDR3 is TGTGCCAGCATTCCCTCGGGGGGGGCCTCGGAGACCCAGTACTTC.

This clone was seen only once. The chain joins TRBV21-1 to TRBJ2-7; the D segment call TRBD1 is taken from the table without a DNA check. TRBV21-1 has pseudogene status. This CDR3 has 12 amino acids. CDR3 in DNA: TGTGCCAGCAAGGGGAAGAAAAACGAGCAGTACTTC. Its translation is CASKGKKNEQYF.

The V call is TRBV11-2, the J call TRBJ2-3; D uncertain. CDR1 and CDR2 from the germline V gene are SGHAT and FQNNGV. V lost 3 bases and J lost 3, with 10 bases in between. The CDR3 has 14 amino acids. CDR3 sequence (DNA): TGTGCCAGCAGCTTTACCCCGAGTACAGATACGCAGTATTTT. Translated, it gives CASSFTPSTDTQYF.

This clone was found once. This sample includes further DNA sequences coding for the same CDR3. The V call is TRBV2, the J call TRBJ1-1; no firm D call. CDR3 length equals 10 residues. Trimming shortened V by 5 bases and J by 7 bases, and 5 bases separated the two germline ends. Germline V lookup: CDR1 SNHLY, CDR2 FYNNEI. The CDR3 loop is CASSSGEAFF. As DNA, the CDR3 is TGTGCCAGCAGTTCAGGTGAAGCTTTCTTT.

Only one count was recorded for this clone. The V gene is TRBV5-1, the J gene TRBJ2-1; D gene uncertain. The CDR3 extends over 14 amino acids. Looked up from germline, CDR1 is SGHRS and CDR2 is YFSETQ. V lost 3 bases, J lost 3 bases, and 10 bases lay in between. The CDR3 region has the DNA TGCGCCAGCAGCTATAGTGGAGACTACAATGAGCAGTTCTTC. It translates to CASSYSGDYNEQFF.